This T cell receptor (beta chain) was recorded in a study of CD8+ T cells in alopecia areata. Whole-study context: Spontaneously alopecic C3H/HeJ graft donors, about 6-13 months old, gave skin to roughly 7-10-week-old female C3H/HeJ mice. Study-level points and caveats: Clarity of TCR sharing across patients fell short of that in mice, possibly HLA-related. Resident alphabeta T-cell populations of normal skin are likewise subject to sequencing in scalp samples. Lesional scalp, notably in alopecia totalis/universalis, had clonality above that of normal scalp.

CD4, CD8alpha, NKG2D, NKG2ACE and other markers guided sorting of pooled cutaneous lymph node cells. V lost 3 bases, J lost 6 bases, and 6 bases stayed unmatched. The CDR3 covers 16 residues. Germline values: CDR1 NNHDY, CDR2 SYVADS. TCR sequencing used cDNA made by reverse transcription of extracted RNA. Assay used: immunoSEQ multiplex PCR; TCRdb lists only in-frame clones, some missing. The sample presents 15,000 to 20,000 clones, none singletons. There are many counts of this clone. What it recognizes is unknown. Germline and genes: mouse. The read halts 4 residues ahead of the CDR3 end, with the missing end drawn from the germline J gene.

Sequencing was done on a sample of CD8+ T cells sorted from a lymph node. The sequence was collected from a C3H/HeJ mouse with alopecia areata. This mouse strain has H2-k as its MHC haplotype. The V gene is TRBV13-3, the J gene TRBJ2-1; TRBD2 agrees at 13 bases. The DNA read from the CDR3 is TGTGCCAGCAGTGGGACTGGGGGGGCGCTGATTGCT. Residues: CASSGTGGALIA. The CDR3 as a whole reads CASSGTGGALIAEQFF.